This T cell receptor (beta chain) was recorded in a study of shared clonotypes between healthy human individuals. The wider study: Serving as donors were a couple of women and three men, whose ages spanned 18 to 49. Whole-study results and caveats: Relative to memory subsets, naive subsets generally showed larger estimated richness. Shared clonotypes across all four donors exceeded non-shared ones in generation probability.

Original processing notes: ImmunoSEQ supplied junction-only sequences lacking quality scores, so filtering was different. TCRdb keeps only in-frame clones here, not all; method: immunoSEQ multiplex PCR. That table gives V, J and clone size, and the DNA gave D and trimming. This repertoire shows roughly 2.4 million clones, approximately 96% found once; its top ten account for more than 0.1%. Germline V gene lookup returns CDR1 SGHRS and CDR2 YFSETQ. Trimming shortened V by 4 bases and J by 3 bases, and 10 bases separated the two germline ends. The CDR3 sequence is 13 residues long. Regarding this clone: Its antigen is undetermined.

Sample: naive CD4+ T cells sorted from blood. Regarding subset: CD45RA+ positively selected. The chain couples TRBV5-1 to TRBJ1-2, with TRBD1 as a possible D gene (5 bases). This sequence originates from a man between 18 and 29 years old in good health. The CDR3 protein is CASSPTVDYGYTF. The CDR3 region has the DNA TGCGCCAGCAGCCCGACAGTGGACTATGGCTACACCTTC.